The TCR beta chain under discussion was sequenced for a study of T-cell reconstitution after alpha-beta-depleted transplantation in children. The CDR3 is 15 residues long. V shed 7 bases, J shed 0 bases, and the junction held 6 bases outside the gene matches. Germline V gene data show CDR1 as MRHNA and CDR2 as SNTAGT. As it was prepared, the TCRbeta library received unique molecular identifiers. TCRdb passed the PCR reads through MiXCR, listing each CDR3 protein once. Altogether 200,000 to 250,000 distinct CDR3 sequences are present, approximately 11% being singletons, with the ten largest covering 25% to 30%. The study, taken as a whole, reports: Expanded graft clones numbering several hundred reportedly gave rise to alpha-beta T cells about two months after transplant. Diversity of TCRbeta at day 60 was high in some patients, arising from surviving recipient T cells and thymic progenitors.

As to this clonotype: Antigen unknown.

The sequence was obtained from a child less than two years old with acute myeloid leukemia, due to receive a stem cell transplant. The specimen was PBMCs, collected before TCRalphabeta/CD19-depleted stem cell transplant. The chain is built from TRBV6-4 and TRBJ2-1, with TRBD2 matching over 7 bases. Here the CDR3 reads CASNPSGSSYNEQFF. CDR3 bases: TGTGCCAGCAACCCTAGCGGAAGCTCCTACAATGAGCAGTTCTTC.